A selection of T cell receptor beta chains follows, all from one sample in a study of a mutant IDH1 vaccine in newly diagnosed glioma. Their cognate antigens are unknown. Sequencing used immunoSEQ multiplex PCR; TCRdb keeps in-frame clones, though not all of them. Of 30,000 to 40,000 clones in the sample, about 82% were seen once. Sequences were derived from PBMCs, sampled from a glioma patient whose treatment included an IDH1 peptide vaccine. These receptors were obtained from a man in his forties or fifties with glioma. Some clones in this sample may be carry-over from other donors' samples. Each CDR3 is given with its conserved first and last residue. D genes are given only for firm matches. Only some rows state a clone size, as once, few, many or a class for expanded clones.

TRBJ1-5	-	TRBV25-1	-	TGTGCCAGCAGTGAATACGGGGGTATACAGCCCCAGCATTTT	CASSEYGGIQPQHF
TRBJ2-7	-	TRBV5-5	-	TGTGCCAGCAGCTTTAGTACAGGGTCCTCCTACGAGCAGTACTTC	CASSFSTGSSYEQYF
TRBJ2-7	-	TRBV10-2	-	TGCGCCAGCAGCCGGGACTTCCCTCCCTACGAGCAGTACTTC	CASSRDFPPYEQYF
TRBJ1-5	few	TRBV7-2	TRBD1	TGTGCCAGCAGCTCCGATGGACAGGGTCATCAGCCCCAGCATTTT	CASSSDGQGHQPQHF
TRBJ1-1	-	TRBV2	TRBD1	TGTGCCAGCAGTGAGATCGAGGGACAGAGGAACACTGAAGCTTTCTTT	CASSEIEGQRNTEAFF
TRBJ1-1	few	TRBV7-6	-	TGTGCCAGCAGCTTATACAAGAACACTGAAGCTTTCTTT	CASSLYKNTEAFF
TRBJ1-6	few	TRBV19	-	TGTGCCAGTAGACCGACAGACTATAATTCACCCCTCCACTTT	CASRPTDYNSPLHF
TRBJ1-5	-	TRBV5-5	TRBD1	TGTGCCAGCAGCTTCGGGACAGGGCCCAATCAGCCCCAGCATTTT	CASSFGTGPNQPQHF
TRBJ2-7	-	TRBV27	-	TGTGCCAGCAGTTCACACGGGTCCATGACACAAAACTACGAGCAGTACTTC	CASSSHGSMTQNYEQYF
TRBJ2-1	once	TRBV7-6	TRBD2	TGTGCCAGCAGCCCTGGGACTAGGGGCTACAATGAGCAGTTCTTC	CASSPGTRGYNEQFF
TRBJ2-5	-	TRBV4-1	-	TGCGCCAGCAGCTACGCAACCCAGCCTCAAGAGACCCAGTACTTC	CASSYATQPQETQYF
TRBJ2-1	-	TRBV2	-	TGTGCCAGCCGCCCCGGAACAGGACTGGTCGGTGAGCAGTTCTTC	CASRPGTGLVGEQFF
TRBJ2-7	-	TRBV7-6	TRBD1	TGTGCCAGCAGCTCCCCGGGACAGCTCTACGAGCAGTACTTC	CASSSPGQLYEQYF
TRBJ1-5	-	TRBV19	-	TGTGCCAGTAGTATAGGTGGAGGGGAAAGGTTTCAGCCCCAGCATTTT	CASSIGGGERFQPQHF
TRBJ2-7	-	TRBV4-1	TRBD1	TGCGCCAGCAGCCAGACCCGGGACAGGGGCTCCTACGAGCAGTACTTC	CASSQTRDRGSYEQYF
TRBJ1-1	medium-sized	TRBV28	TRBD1	TGTGCCAGCAGTTTATACAGGGACAGGGAAGCTTTCTTT	CASSLYRDREAFF
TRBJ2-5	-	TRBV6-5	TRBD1	TGTGCCAGCAAACCCACAGGGGCCGCAGAGACCCAGTACTTC	CASKPTGAAETQYF
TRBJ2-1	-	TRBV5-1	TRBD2	TGCGCCAGCAGCTTGGTAGCGGGGGTTTTCTACAATGAGCAGTTCTTC	CASSLVAGVFYNEQFF
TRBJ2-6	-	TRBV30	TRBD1	TGTGCCTGGAGTGGAACAGGGGGAGTACCTGGGGCCAACGTCCTGACTTTC	CAWSGTGGVPGANVLTF
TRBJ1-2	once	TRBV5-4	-	TGTGCCAGCAGCTTATCCAGGGATGGCTACACCTTC	CASSLSRDGYTF
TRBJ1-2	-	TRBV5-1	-	TGCGCCAACAGCTTTGGCAGTAACTATGGCTACACCTTC	CANSFGSNYGYTF
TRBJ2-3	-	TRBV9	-	TGTGCCAGCAGCGCCCGCACAGATACGCAGTATTTT	CASSARTDTQYF
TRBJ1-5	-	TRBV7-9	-	TGTGCCAGCAGCTCAACGGACAGTAATCAGCCCCAGCATTTT	CASSSTDSNQPQHF
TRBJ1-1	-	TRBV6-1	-	TGTGCCAGCAGTGAAGTGGGGAATTCGAACACTGAAGCTTTCTTT	CASSEVGNSNTEAFF
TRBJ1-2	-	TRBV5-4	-	TGTGCCAGCAGCTTGAGTATGGGGCGCAACTATGGCTACACCTTC	CASSLSMGRNYGYTF
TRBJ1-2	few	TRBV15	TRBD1	TGTGCCACCAGCAGAACAGACAGGGGAAGTGGTGGCTACACCTTC	CATSRTDRGSGGYTF
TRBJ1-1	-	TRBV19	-	TGTGCCAGTAGTCCAAGGAGGGAGAACACTGAAGCTTTCTTT	CASSPRRENTEAFF
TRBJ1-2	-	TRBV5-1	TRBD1	TGCGCCAGCAGCGGGACAGGGAGTGTGGATGGCTACACCTTC	CASSGTGSVDGYTF
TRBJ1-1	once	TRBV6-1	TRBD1	TGTGCCAGCCAAGACAGGGTGACGAACACTGAAGCTTTCTTT	CASQDRVTNTEAFF
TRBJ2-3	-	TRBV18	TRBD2	TGTGCCAGCTCCCAGGAGGGTAGCGGGGGCACAGATACGCAGTATTTT	CASSQEGSGGTDTQYF
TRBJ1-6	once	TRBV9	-	TGTGCCAGCAGGGGGCAGCCGGATTCACCCCTCCACTTT	CASRGQPDSPLHF
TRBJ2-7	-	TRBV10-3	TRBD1	TGTGCCATCAGTGAGAGGCAGGGGGCGATCGACGAGCAGTACTTC	CAISERQGAIDEQYF
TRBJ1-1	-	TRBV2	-	TGTGCCAGCAGGGCACCGACCGAGTGGTACACTGAAGCTTTCTTT	CASRAPTEWYTEAFF
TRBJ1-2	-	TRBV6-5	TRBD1	TGTGCCAGCAGTTACTCCGACAGGGGCTATGGCTACACCTTC	CASSYSDRGYGYTF
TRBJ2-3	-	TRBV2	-	TGTGCCAGCAGCGAAGGGGACCATAGCACAGATACGCAGTATTTT	CASSEGDHSTDTQYF
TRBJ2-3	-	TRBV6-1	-	TGTGCCAGCTATACACGGTACACAGATACGCAGTATTTT	CASYTRYTDTQYF
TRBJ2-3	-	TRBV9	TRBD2	TGTGCCAGCAGCGTAGCCCGGGGGGGCCGAACAGATACGCAGTATTTT	CASSVARGGRTDTQYF
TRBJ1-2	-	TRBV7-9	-	TGTGCCAGCAGCTTTTCCCGAGACATTAACTATGGCTACACCTTC	CASSFSRDINYGYTF
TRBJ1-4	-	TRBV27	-	TGTGCCAGCAGATCTACACCTGCGACAACAACTAATGAAAAACTGTTTTTT	CASRSTPATTTNEKLFF
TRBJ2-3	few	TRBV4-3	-	TGCGCCAGCAGCCAAGAATACAGAATTACAGATACGCAGTATTTT	CASSQEYRITDTQYF
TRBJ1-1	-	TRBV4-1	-	TGCGCCAGCAGGTGGACAGTGAACACTGAAGCTTTCTTT	CASRWTVNTEAFF
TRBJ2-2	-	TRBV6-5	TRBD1	TGTGCCAGCAGAGGGACAGACGGCGGGGAGCTGTTTTTT	CASRGTDGGELFF
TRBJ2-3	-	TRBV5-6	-	TGTGCCAGCAGCCCGAACATCGCTAGCACAGATACGCAGTATTTT	CASSPNIASTDTQYF
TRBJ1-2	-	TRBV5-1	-	TGCGCCAGCAGCTTGACTTACTCTAACTATGGCTACACCTTC	CASSLTYSNYGYTF
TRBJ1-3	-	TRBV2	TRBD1	TGTGCCGGAGGACAGGTTGGAAACACCATATATTTT	CAGGQVGNTIYF
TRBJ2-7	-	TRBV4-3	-	TGCGCCAGCAGCCAAGAAGTCAGGGCAGGGGCAGGGGAGCAGTACTTC	CASSQEVRAGAGEQYF
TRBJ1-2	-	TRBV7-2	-	TGTGCCAGCAGAGTAAACAGCAATCGGCCCCTTCTACTCGGCTATGGCTACACCTTC	CASRVNSNRPLLLGYGYTF
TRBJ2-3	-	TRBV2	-	TGTGCCAGCAGTGAATTGGACAGCAGCACAGATACGCAGTATTTT	CASSELDSSTDTQYF
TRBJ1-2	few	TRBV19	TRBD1	TGTGCCACCACCGGACAGGGCCTCATCTATGGCTACACCTTC	CATTGQGLIYGYTF
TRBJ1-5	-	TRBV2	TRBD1	TGTGCCAGCAGTGAATGGACAGGGGTTCAGCCCCAGCATTTT	CASSEWTGVQPQHF
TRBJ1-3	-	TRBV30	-	TGTGCCTGGGGGCTGGGGACTGGAAACACCATATATTTT	CAWGLGTGNTIYF
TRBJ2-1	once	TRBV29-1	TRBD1	TGCAGCCTCGGGACAGGGGAGAATGAGCAGTTCTTC	CSLGTGENEQFF
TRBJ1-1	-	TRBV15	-	TGTGCCACCAGCAGAGCCCAGGGAATGAACACTGAAGCTTTCTTT	CATSRAQGMNTEAFF
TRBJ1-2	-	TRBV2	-	TGTGCCAGCAGCGCCTCCGGGACGGTGAATGGCTACACCTTC	CASSASGTVNGYTF
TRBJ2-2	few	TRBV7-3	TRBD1	TGTGCCAGCAGCTTGATACCCGGGACAGGCCTTGATAGGGGGGAGCTGTTTTTT	CASSLIPGTGLDRGELFF
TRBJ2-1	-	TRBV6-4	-	TGTGCCAGCAGTGACCGGGACAACAATGAGCAGTTCTTC	CASSDRDNNEQFF
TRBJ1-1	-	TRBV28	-	TGTGCCAGCAGTCCCCTGGGATGGGGGTCGAGGAACACTGAAGCTTTCTTT	CASSPLGWGSRNTEAFF
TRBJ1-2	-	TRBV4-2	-	TGTGCCAGCAGCCCAATTGCAGGGGAGGGTAACTATGGCTACACCTTC	CASSPIAGEGNYGYTF